The source of this T cell receptor beta chain is a study of monozygotic twins with inflammatory bowel disease. Germline V gene lookup returns CDR1 MNHEY and CDR2 SVGAGI. The CDR3 totals 14 residues. TCRdb reprocessed the 5' RACE reads and reports one entry per CDR3 protein, with no DNA. The specimen's table records approximately 330,000 distinct CDR3 sequences. This sequence originates from a human donor with ulcerative colitis or Crohn's disease, or a healthy co-twin of an affected twin (not recorded which). The sequencing input was blood. This chain connects TRBV6-5 to TRBJ2-5; TCRdb gives TRBD1 as the D gene, but with no DNA this cannot be confirmed. The CDR3 protein is CASSYQGSIETQYF.